The next 2 T cell receptor beta chains were all read from a single sample in a study of blood T cell repertoires in COVID-19. The repertoire was sequenced with immunoSEQ multiplex PCR; TCRdb's copy has only in-frame clones and lacks some. The sample shows under 70,000 clones, 88% of them seen only once. What was sequenced was PBMCs or T cells enriched from blood (not recorded which). These receptors all stem from a woman between 40 and 55 years old who had recovered from COVID-19.

This rearrangement joins TRBV19 to TRBJ1-4; 9 bases are shared with TRBD1. The CDR3 consists of 12 residues. The junction had 5 bases not matched to a gene; V was cut back by 4 bases and J by 14 bases. Germline CDR1 is LNHDA and CDR2 is SQIVND (reference sequence). CDR3 in DNA: TGTGCCAGTAGTAATTCGGACAGGGGTCTGTTTTTT. Protein product: CASSNSDRGLFF.

This clone was recorded a few times. The chain uses TRBV20-1 and TRBJ1-6; D gene uncertain. The V and J ends lost 3 bases and 8 bases respectively, with 8 bases between them. The germline CDR1 and CDR2 sequences are DFQATT and SNEGSKA (reference sequence). The CDR3 sequence is 12 residues long. The DNA for the CDR3 is TGCAGTGCTAGTGGCGGAGATTCACCCCTCCACTTT. Translating gives CSASGGDSPLHF.